These 22 T cell receptor beta chains originate from one sample sequenced in a study of vaccination and CD4 T cells after COVID-19 (dated by TCRdb to 2021 to 2024). Libraries were built with PCR. The sequencing machine was an Illumina iSeq 100. DNA from cultured CD4+ T cells underwent TCR sequencing with the Oncomine TCR Beta short-read assay at the Johns Hopkins FTIC core. TCRdb applied fastp at Q25 and MiXCR to the public reads, then kept only in-frame beta chains. Each CDR3 protein gets just one entry, which takes the most common genes and DNA from the rows behind it. Here the sample has 7,500 to 9,500 distinct CDR3 sequences; around 51% occur a single time. The ten largest account for under 50% of the sample. For these TCRs, the target antigens are not known. The sample's treatment or condition label, decoded: roughly ten-day PBMC culture with coronavirus spike peptide pools or control peptides (ViraFEST assay).

What was sequenced was CD4+ T cells from blood, cultured in vitro. These receptors originate from a human donor who had recovered from COVID-19.

This clonotype appeared a few times. The chain carries TRBV20-1 and TRBJ2-7, with D possibly called TRBD1 or TRBD2 (5 bases each). The V gene lost 3 bases and the J gene lost 6 bases, with 15 bases spanning the gap. Germline V gene lookup returns CDR1 DFQATT and CDR2 SNEGSKA (reference sequence). This CDR3 region has 13 residues. The CDR3 sequence: CSASRDQDTEQYF. CDR3 coding DNA: TGCAGTGCTAGCCGGGACCAAGATACCGAGCAGTACTTC.

The rearrangement links TRBV6-1 to TRBJ1-6, with 7 positions matching TRBD1. The CDR3 loop spans 15 amino acids. The V gene end was trimmed by 2 bases and the J gene end by 7 bases; junction bases not matched to a gene: 5. Germline V gives CDR1 MNHNS, CDR2 SASEGT. CDR3 in amino acids: CASSEYRGWNSPLHF. The CDR3 DNA sequence: TGTGCCAGCAGTGAATACAGGGGATGGAATTCACCCCTCCACTTT.

The chain carries TRBV20-1 and TRBJ1-1; 7 bases are a match to TRBD1. The trim removed 4 bases at V and 1 base at J, leaving 9 bases unmatched. Germline-derived CDR1 and CDR2 are DFQATT and SNEGSKA (reference sequence). The CDR3 loop spans 15 amino acids. CDR3 residues: CSAIRTGHGNTEAFF. The CDR3, as DNA: TGCAGTGCTATCAGGACAGGCCACGGGAACACTGAAGCTTTCTTT.

This clonotype was observed a few times. The chain has TRBV20-1 and TRBJ1-2, with TRBD1 as a possible D gene (5 bases). The length of the CDR3 is 15 residues. Germline CDR1 is DFQATT and CDR2 is SNEGSKA (reference sequence). The V gene lost 3 bases and the J gene lost 8 bases, with 22 bases spanning the gap. CDR3 DNA sequence: TGCAGTGCTAGTCTGGCAGGGTCCGGAGAGGGAGGCTACACCTTC. Residues: CSASLAGSGEGGYTF.

This clonotype was picked up a small number of times. The rearrangement links TRBV2 to TRBJ2-1, with D uncertain. Trimming took 5 bases from V and 1 from J, leaving 0 bases between them. CDR3 size: 11 residues. Germline V gene lookup returns CDR1 SNHLY and CDR2 FYNNEI. CDR3 protein: CASSSYNEQFF. The CDR3 nucleotides are TGTGCCAGCAGTTCCTACAATGAGCAGTTCTTC.

CDR3 nucleotides: TGTGCCAGCAGCTTAGATCTTGGCAGCTCCTACGAGCAGTACTTC. Its protein is CASSLDLGSSYEQYF. The genes are TRBV11-3 and TRBJ2-7; D remains ambiguous. Germline V lookup: CDR1 SGHNT, CDR2 YENEEA. The CDR3 contains 15 residues. The ends were cut back, 0 bases at V and 0 bases at J, with 9 bases in the middle. The complete variable domain, with remaining parts taken from reference TRBV11-3 and TRBJ2-7, reads EAGVVQSPRYKIIEKKQPVAFWCNPISGHNTLYWYLQNLGQGPELLIRYENEEAVDDSQLPKDRFSAERLKGVDSTLKIQPAELGDSAVYLCASSLDLGSSYEQYFGPGTRLTVT.

The chain uses TRBV5-1 and TRBJ2-1, with 12 bases that match TRBD2. The CDR3 extends over 15 amino acids. V dropped 4 bases and J dropped 5; count of bases not matched to a gene: 4. Per germline, CDR1 SGHRS and CDR2 YFSETQ. CDR3 sequence: CASSRRLAGDNEQFF. Here the CDR3 DNA reads TGCGCCAGCAGCCGTCGACTAGCGGGAGACAATGAGCAGTTCTTC.

This clonotype was seen more than once but under ten times. The chain employs TRBV7-2 and TRBJ2-2; the D gene is possibly TRBD1 (5 bases). The CDR3 is 15 residues long. Germline-derived CDR1 and CDR2 are SGHTA and FQGNSA. Trimming shortened V by 5 bases and J by 1 base, and 11 bases separated the two germline ends. The chain's CDR3 is CASSRDGQNTGELFF. The CDR3 DNA reads TGTGCCAGCAGCCGTGACGGACAGAACACCGGGGAGCTGTTTTTT.

The rearrangement links TRBV6-2 or TRBV6-3 to TRBJ2-7; 7 bases match TRBD2. The germline gives CDR1 MNHEY, CDR2 SVGEGT. V lost 0 bases and J lost 5; bases outside the gene matches: 28. CDR3 size: 22 residues. For the CDR3, the DNA is TGTGCCAGCAGTTACTCGAAGGCTAGCGGAGGAAGGGGAGGATTTTCCTACGACGAGCAGTACTTC. Amino acids: CASSYSKASGGRGGFSYDEQYF.

This clonotype was seen only once. CDR3 coding DNA: TGTGCCAGCAGCCGTCCGGGACTAGCAGACAATGAGCAGTTCTTC. It specifies CASSRPGLADNEQFF. J is TRBJ2-1 and V is TRBV5-8, with 9 positions matching TRBD2. CDR3 length equals 15 residues. The V gene end was trimmed by 4 bases and the J gene end by 5 bases; junction bases not matched to a gene: 7. Germline V gene sequence: CDR1 SGHTS, CDR2 YDEGEE.

This clonotype has only a few counts. This chain joins TRBV11-3 and TRBJ2-2; 7 bases are a match to TRBD1. CDR1 and CDR2 (germline): SGHNT, YENEEA. The CDR3 extends over 17 amino acids. V lost 1 base and J lost 0; bases outside the gene matches: 5. This chain's CDR3 is CASSLVFQGANTGELFF. CDR3 bases: TGTGCCAGCAGCTTAGTGTTCCAGGGGGCGAACACCGGGGAGCTGTTTTTT. Combining the CDR3 with reference TRBV11-3 and TRBJ2-2 gives the whole variable domain EAGVVQSPRYKIIEKKQPVAFWCNPISGHNTLYWYLQNLGQGPELLIRYENEEAVDDSQLPKDRFSAERLKGVDSTLKIQPAELGDSAVYLCASSLVFQGANTGELFFGEGSRLTVL.

V gene TRBV7-8 combines with J gene TRBJ1-5; maybe TRBD1 (5 bases). The CDR3 sequence is 20 residues long. Germline V gene lookup returns CDR1 SGHVS and CDR2 FQNEAQ. The ends were cut back, 5 bases at V and 0 bases at J, with 26 bases in the middle. The CDR3 loop is CASSPALVVAGLASNQPQHF. CDR3 in DNA: TGTGCCAGCAGCCCCGCATTGGTCGTGGCAGGGCTGGCTAGCAATCAGCCCCAGCATTTT.

The V call is TRBV7-3, the J call TRBJ2-7, with TRBD1 as a possible D gene (5 bases). Germline V gives CDR1 SGHTA, CDR2 FQGTGA. The length of the CDR3 is 14 residues. Trimming left V 5 bases short and J 2 bases short, with 13 bases between. Here the CDR3 DNA reads TGTGCCAGCAGCCAAGCAGGGAATGCCTACGAGCAGTACTTC. Translated, it gives CASSQAGNAYEQYF.

The V and J genes are TRBV2 and TRBJ1-1, with TRBD1 matching 9 bases. CDR1 and CDR2 from the germline V gene are SNHLY and FYNNEI. J lost 0 bases, V lost 7 bases, and 3 bases had no gene match. The CDR3 spans 14 residues. The DNA for the CDR3 is TGTGCCAGCAAGAGGGACAGGGTGAACACTGAAGCTTTCTTT. Translated: CASKRDRVNTEAFF.

The chain uses TRBV7-9 and TRBJ2-7; D assignment may be TRBD1 or TRBD2 (6 bases each). V was pared by 4 bases and J by 5 bases, with 12 bases between. This CDR3 is built from 13 residues. CDR1 is SEHNR and CDR2 is FQNEAQ in the germline V gene (reference sequence). CDR3 residues: CASSSSGGHEQYF. The CDR3 DNA is TGTGCCAGCAGCTCCTCCGGGGGCCACGAGCAGTACTTC.

The chain recombines TRBV7-9 with TRBJ1-1; 8 positions agree with TRBD1. V was clipped by 3 bases and J by 2 bases; unmatched bases: 5. CDR1 and CDR2 from the germline V gene are SEHNR and FQNEAQ (reference sequence). This CDR3 is 15 amino acids long. The CDR3 spells CASSFTGTGNTEAFF. The CDR3 DNA is TGTGCCAGCAGCTTCACAGGGACAGGTAACACTGAAGCTTTCTTT.

This clonotype qualifies as large. The chain combines TRBV18 with TRBJ1-1; D uncertain. Germline loops: CDR1 KGHSH, CDR2 LQKENI. This CDR3 is 13 amino acids long. V lost 4 bases, J lost 6 bases, and 12 bases lay in between. CDR3 sequence: CASSREGRAEAFF. The CDR3 DNA reads TGTGCCAGCTCACGAGAGGGAAGGGCTGAAGCTTTCTTT.

This clonotype is labeled medium-sized. The chain recombines TRBV7-9 with TRBJ2-5; D might be TRBD1 or TRBD2, each matching 5 bases. Germline CDR1 is SEHNR and CDR2 is FQNEAQ (reference sequence). V was trimmed by 5 bases and J by 1 base, leaving 17 bases between them. The CDR3 is 16 residues long. The CDR3 DNA follows: TGTGCCAGCAGCCACCGACGGGGCTATGTCCAAGAGACCCAGTACTTC. It translates to CASSHRRGYVQETQYF. The full variable domain, completed using reference TRBV7-9 and TRBJ2-5, is DTGVSQNPRHKITKRGQNVTFRCDPISEHNRLYWYRQTLGQGPEFLTYFQNEAQLEKSRLLSDRFSAERPKGSFSTLEIQRTEQGDSAMYLCASSHRRGYVQETQYFGPGTRLLVL.

CDR3 in amino acids: CASSLDHRSTSPLHF. CDR3 nucleotides: TGCGCCAGCAGCTTGGACCACAGGTCTACTTCACCCCTCCACTTT. The chain recombines TRBV5-1 with TRBJ1-6; D is possibly TRBD1 (5 bases). The V and J ends lost 0 bases and 9 bases respectively, with 13 bases between them. CDR1 and CDR2 (germline): SGHRS, YFSETQ. CDR3 length equals 15 residues.

The chain uses TRBV2 and TRBJ2-3; D gene ambiguous. V was trimmed by 4 bases and J by 6 bases, leaving 14 bases between them. The CDR3 covers 14 residues. Germline CDR1 is SNHLY and CDR2 is FYNNEI. DNA of the CDR3: TGTGCCAGCAGTGCGATCGCAACTCGGGATACGCAGTATTTT. This encodes CASSAIATRDTQYF.

By share, this clonotype ranks as medium-sized. The gene calls are TRBV7-3 and TRBJ2-5; D is unclear. The CDR3 consists of 13 residues. The V gene lost 2 bases and the J gene lost 5 bases, with 9 bases spanning the gap. The germline V gene has CDR1 SGHTA and CDR2 FQGTGA. The DNA for the CDR3 is TGTGCCAGCAGCTTAGGGCTGGGGGAGACCCAGTACTTC. Protein product: CASSLGLGETQYF.

The gene calls are TRBV20-1 and TRBJ2-1, with D possibly being TRBD1 or TRBD2 (6 bases each). Germline V gene lookup returns CDR1 DFQATT and CDR2 SNEGSKA (reference sequence). V lost 5 bases and J lost 0, with 20 bases in between. The CDR3 totals 17 residues. The CDR3 DNA follows: TGCAGTGCTTTTCCTGCCCTAGGGGGGAGCTCCTACAATGAGCAGTTCTTC. This sequence encodes CSAFPALGGSSYNEQFF.